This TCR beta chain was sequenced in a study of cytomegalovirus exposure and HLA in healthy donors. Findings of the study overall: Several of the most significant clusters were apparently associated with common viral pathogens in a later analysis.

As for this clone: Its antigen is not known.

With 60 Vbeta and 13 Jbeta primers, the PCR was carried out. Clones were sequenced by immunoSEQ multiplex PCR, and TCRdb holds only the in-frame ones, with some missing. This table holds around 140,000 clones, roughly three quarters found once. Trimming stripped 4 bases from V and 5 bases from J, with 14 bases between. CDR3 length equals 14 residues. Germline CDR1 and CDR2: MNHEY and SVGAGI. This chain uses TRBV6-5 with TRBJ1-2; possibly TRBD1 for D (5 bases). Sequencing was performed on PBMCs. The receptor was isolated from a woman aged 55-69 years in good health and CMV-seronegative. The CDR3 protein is CASSSTARTYGYTF. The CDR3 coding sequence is TGTGCCAGCAGTTCCACCGCCCGGACATATGGCTACACCTTC.